Detailed here is one TCR beta chain. These data originate in a study of blood T cell repertoires in COVID-19. Whole-study context: From the United States, Italy and Spain came samples of acute and convalescent COVID-19. T cells, B-cell-depleted T cells, or PBMCs provided the cDNA or gDNA that served as material.

The CDR3 extends over 14 amino acids. Per germline, CDR1 SGDLS and CDR2 YYNGEE. With 5 bases removed from V and 7 bases from J, the gap between germline ends came to 13 bases. As processed by the authors: How many nucleated cells were present was estimated from reference gene primer amplification. The assay was immunoSEQ multiplex PCR, and TCRdb's table has in-frame clones only and misses some. For V, J and clone size, that table is used; D and trimming come from the DNA. This repertoire shows about 34,000 clones, approximately 77% found once; its top ten account for roughly 17%. The sequenced sample consisted of peripheral blood. This receptor was taken from a human donor in a cohort sampled during active COVID-19. The genes are TRBV9 and TRBJ1-6; maybe TRBD1 (6 bases). CDR3 amino acids: CASSAGGGNSPLHF. As DNA, the CDR3 is TGTGCCAGCAGTGCCGGGGGGGGCAATTCACCCCTCCACTTT.